This T cell receptor beta chain was recovered during a study of T cell responses to AZD1222 COVID-19 vaccine. The study, taken as a whole, reports: Repertoire sampling happened only post peak T cell response.

Second doses were pooled across both intervals (about 4 or about 12 weeks). V shed 1 base and J shed 1 base, with 14 bases lying between them. Per germline, CDR1 MNHEY and CDR2 SMNVEV (reference sequence). The CDR3 is made up of 18 amino acids. A single count supports this clone. Its antigen remains unidentified. Sequencing was performed with immunoSEQ multiplex PCR; in TCRdb, only in-frame clones are kept and a portion is missing. This table has about 72,000 clones, 80% to 90% appearing once. Sequences were derived from peripheral blood, sampled 28 days after the second AZD1222 dose. The source is an adult who received the AZD1222 COVID-19 vaccine. The V and J genes are TRBV27 and TRBJ2-6; D tentatively reads TRBD1 or TRBD2 (5 bases each). The CDR3 here is CASSLLGVSESGANVLTF. CDR3 in DNA: TGTGCCAGCAGTTTATTGGGGGTATCCGAGTCTGGGGCCAACGTCCTGACTTTC.